The rows below give T cell receptor beta chains drawn from one sample of a study of technical replicates of blood from several donors. The assay was immunoSEQ multiplex PCR, and TCRdb's table has in-frame clones only and misses some. The sample includes more than 65,000 clones, roughly 95% of them seen just once. The material sequenced was T cells isolated from PBMCs. All receptors come from a human donor in good health. CDR3s leave out the opening cysteine and the closing phenylalanine or tryptophan.

V gene	CDR3 length	J gene	CDR3 protein
TRBV6-5	9	TRBJ2-1	ASSPGLEQF
TRBV6-1	10	TRBJ1-2	ASRDSTYGYT
TRBV7-2	13	TRBJ2-5	ASSTGQLVEETQY
TRBV5-1	14	TRBJ2-5	ASSLALAGVGETQY
TRBV11-2	14	TRBJ2-5	ASSYISPGIQETQY
TRBV9	13	TRBJ2-7	ASSVESGGPYEQY
TRBV18	10	TRBJ1-1	ASWEGGTEAF
TRBV11-2	12	TRBJ2-3	ASIQAGFTDTQY
TRBV27	12	TRBJ1-2	ASSLGQGGYGYT
TRBV7-2	12	TRBJ2-7	ASSYSGFTYEQY
TRBV4-1	16	TRBJ2-2	ASSQVKLGLSNTGELF
TRBV30	13	TRBJ2-3	AWGPGSGSSDTQY
TRBV19	12	TRBJ2-7	ASSKLRSSYEQY
TRBV15	12	TRBJ2-7	ATSSLQTAYEQY
TRBV20-1	9	TRBJ2-7	SAIREYEQY
TRBV5-1	13	TRBJ1-4	ASSLEGATNEKLF
TRBV5-1	12	TRBJ2-5	ASSLEGGQETQY
TRBV7-9	12	TRBJ2-7	ASSLVGLGYEQY
TRBV2	13	TRBJ1-5	ASSDHRVGNQPQH
TRBV9	12	TRBJ2-7	ASSESGGDHEQY
TRBV2	12	TRBJ2-7	ASSFDSAGYEQY
TRBV5-6	13	TRBJ2-4	ASSFTQGERDIQY
TRBV6-1	13	TRBJ2-7	ASTTAGWTFYEQY
TRBV27	12	TRBJ2-2	ASSSQGATGELF
TRBV1	15	TRBJ1-3	TSSLPQQGESGNTIY
TRBV5-8	9	TRBJ2-1	ASSLHLEQF
TRBV27	12	TRBJ2-7	ASKTAGDIYEQY
TRBV11-3	9	TRBJ2-1	ASSFLNEQF
TRBV5-1	13	TRBJ2-7	ASSSGHTNTYEQY
TRBV5-1	11	TRBJ2-7	ASSWGGGNEQY
TRBV28	19	TRBJ1-5	ASGYRALFRKGWYSNQPQH
TRBV2	11	TRBJ2-7	ASSRDRVYEQY
TRBV6-5	12	TRBJ1-5	ASRRDRNNQPQH
TRBV4-2	13	TRBJ1-1	ASSQVGGVNTEAF
TRBV4-1	13	TRBJ2-7	ASSQLAGALYEQY